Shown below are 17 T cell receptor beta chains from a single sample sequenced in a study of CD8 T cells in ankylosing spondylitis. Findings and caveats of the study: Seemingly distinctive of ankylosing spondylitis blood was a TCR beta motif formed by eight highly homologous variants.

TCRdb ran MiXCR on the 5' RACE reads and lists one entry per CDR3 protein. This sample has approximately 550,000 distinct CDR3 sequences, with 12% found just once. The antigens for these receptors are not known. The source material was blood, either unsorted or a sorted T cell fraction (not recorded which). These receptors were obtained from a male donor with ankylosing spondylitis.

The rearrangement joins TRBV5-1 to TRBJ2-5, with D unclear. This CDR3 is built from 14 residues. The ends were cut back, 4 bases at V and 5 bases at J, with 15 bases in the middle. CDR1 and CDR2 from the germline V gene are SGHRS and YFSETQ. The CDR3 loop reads CASSRPAHEETQYF. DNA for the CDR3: TGCGCCAGCAGCCGACCCGCACACGAGGAGACCCAGTACTTC.

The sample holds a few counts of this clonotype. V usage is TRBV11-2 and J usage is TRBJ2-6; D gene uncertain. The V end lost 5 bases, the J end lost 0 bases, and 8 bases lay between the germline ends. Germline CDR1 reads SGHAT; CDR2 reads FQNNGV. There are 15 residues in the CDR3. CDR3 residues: CASSRSNSGANVLTF. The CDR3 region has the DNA TGTGCCAGCAGCCGATCGAACTCTGGGGCCAACGTCCTGACTTTC.

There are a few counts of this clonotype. CDR3 bases: TGTGCCAGCAGCTTGTTGGACAGGGGGTTAACTGAAGCTTTCTTT. Protein product: CASSLLDRGLTEAFF. The chain recombines TRBV5-6 with TRBJ1-1; 10 nucleotides align to TRBD1. The CDR3 covers 15 residues. The J segment lost 5 bases and the V segment lost 1 base, leaving 5 bases of the junction unmatched. The germline V gene has CDR1 SGHDT and CDR2 YYEEEE.

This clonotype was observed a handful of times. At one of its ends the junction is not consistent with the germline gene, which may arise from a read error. CDR3 sequence: CASSLQGYNQLQHF. CDR3 bases: TGTGCCAGCAGTTTACAGGGATACAATCAGCTCCAGCATTTT. The chain carries TRBV6-5 and TRBJ1-5; tentative D call: TRBD1 (6 bases). CDR3 length equals 14 residues. Per germline, CDR1 MNHEY and CDR2 SVGAGI.

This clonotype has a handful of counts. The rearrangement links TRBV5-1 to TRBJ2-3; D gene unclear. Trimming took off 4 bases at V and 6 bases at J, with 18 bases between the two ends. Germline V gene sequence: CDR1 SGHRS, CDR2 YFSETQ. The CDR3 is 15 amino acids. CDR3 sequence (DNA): TGCGCCAGCAGCCCCCTGGGCCTGGTGATCGATACGCAGTATTTT. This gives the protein CASSPLGLVIDTQYF.

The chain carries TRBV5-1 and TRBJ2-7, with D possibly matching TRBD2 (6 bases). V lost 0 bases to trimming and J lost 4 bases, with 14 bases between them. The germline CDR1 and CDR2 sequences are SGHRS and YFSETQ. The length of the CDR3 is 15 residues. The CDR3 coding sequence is TGCGCCAGCAGCTTGGTGTACGGGAGAAAATACGAGCAGTACTTC. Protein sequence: CASSLVYGRKYEQYF.

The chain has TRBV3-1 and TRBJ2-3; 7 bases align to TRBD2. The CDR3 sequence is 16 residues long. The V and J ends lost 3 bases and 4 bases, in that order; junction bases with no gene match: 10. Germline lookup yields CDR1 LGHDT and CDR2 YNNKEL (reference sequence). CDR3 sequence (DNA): TGTGCCAGCAGCCAGAAAGCGGGAACCCGGGCAGATACGCAGTATTTT. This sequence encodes CASSQKAGTRADTQYF.

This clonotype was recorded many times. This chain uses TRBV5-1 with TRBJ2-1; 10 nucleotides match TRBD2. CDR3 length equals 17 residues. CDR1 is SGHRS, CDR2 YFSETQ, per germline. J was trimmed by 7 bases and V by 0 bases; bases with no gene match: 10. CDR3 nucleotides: TGCGCCAGCAGCTTGGGGATGACTAGCGGGCTCAGTAATGAGCAGTTCTTC. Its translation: CASSLGMTSGLSNEQFF.

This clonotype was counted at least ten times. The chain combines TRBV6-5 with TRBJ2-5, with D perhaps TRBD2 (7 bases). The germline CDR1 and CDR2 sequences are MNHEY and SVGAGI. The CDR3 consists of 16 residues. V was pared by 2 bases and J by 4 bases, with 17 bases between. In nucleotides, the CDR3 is TGTGCCAGCAGTTACCGAAATGGGGGCGGGGGAGAGACCCAGTACTTC. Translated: CASSYRNGGGGETQYF.

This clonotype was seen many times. CDR3 sequence (DNA): TGTGCCAGCAGCTTAGAGAAAGGGGGGGCGAACACTGAAGCTTTCTTT. Its translation: CASSLEKGGANTEAFF. The rearrangement joins TRBV11-2 to TRBJ1-1; D is perhaps TRBD1 (6 bases). Germline CDR1 reads SGHAT; CDR2 reads FQNNGV. V was clipped by 0 bases and J by 1 base, with 12 bases between them. This CDR3 comprises 16 residues.

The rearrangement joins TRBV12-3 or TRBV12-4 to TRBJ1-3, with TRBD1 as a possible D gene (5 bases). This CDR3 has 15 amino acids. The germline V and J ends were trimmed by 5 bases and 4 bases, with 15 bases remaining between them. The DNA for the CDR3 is TGTGCCAGCAGTACAGACAGTTTTCCAGGAAACACCATATATTTT. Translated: CASSTDSFPGNTIYF.

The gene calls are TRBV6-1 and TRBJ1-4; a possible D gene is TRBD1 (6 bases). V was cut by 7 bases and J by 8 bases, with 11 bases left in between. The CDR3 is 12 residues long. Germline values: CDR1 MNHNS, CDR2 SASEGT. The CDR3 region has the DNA TGTGCCAGCACACAGGGTCGGGAAAAACTGTTTTTT. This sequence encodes CASTQGREKLFF.

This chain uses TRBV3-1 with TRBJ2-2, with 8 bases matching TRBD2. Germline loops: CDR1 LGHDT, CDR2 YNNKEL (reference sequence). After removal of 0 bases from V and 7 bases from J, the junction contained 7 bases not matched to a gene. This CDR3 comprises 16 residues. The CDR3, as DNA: TGTGCCAGCAGCCAAGATCCAGCGGGAGTCGGCGGGGAGCTGTTTTTT. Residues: CASSQDPAGVGGELFF.

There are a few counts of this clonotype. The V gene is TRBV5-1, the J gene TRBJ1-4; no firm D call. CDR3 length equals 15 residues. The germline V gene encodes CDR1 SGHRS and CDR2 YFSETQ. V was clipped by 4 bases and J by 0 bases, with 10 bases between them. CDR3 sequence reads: CASSRQASTNEKLFF. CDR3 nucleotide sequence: TGCGCCAGCAGCCGTCAAGCCTCAACTAATGAAAAACTGTTTTTT.

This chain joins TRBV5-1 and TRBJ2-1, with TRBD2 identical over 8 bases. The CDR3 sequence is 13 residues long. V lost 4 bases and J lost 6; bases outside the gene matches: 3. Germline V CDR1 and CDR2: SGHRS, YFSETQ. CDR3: CASSTGLVNEQFF. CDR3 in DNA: TGCGCCAGCAGCACGGGACTAGTCAATGAGCAGTTCTTC.

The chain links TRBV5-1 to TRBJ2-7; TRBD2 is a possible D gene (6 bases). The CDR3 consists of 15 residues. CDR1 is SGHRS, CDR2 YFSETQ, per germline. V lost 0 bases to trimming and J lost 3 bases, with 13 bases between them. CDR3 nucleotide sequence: TGCGCCAGCAGCTTGGTAGGGACTGCTCACTACGAGCAGTACTTC. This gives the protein CASSLVGTAHYEQYF.

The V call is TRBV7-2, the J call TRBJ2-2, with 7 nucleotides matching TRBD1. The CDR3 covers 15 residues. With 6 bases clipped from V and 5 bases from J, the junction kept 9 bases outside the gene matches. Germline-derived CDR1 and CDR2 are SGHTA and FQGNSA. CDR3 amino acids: CASRTGQPGTGELFF. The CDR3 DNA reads TGTGCCAGCAGAACGGGACAGCCAGGGACCGGGGAGCTGTTTTTT.